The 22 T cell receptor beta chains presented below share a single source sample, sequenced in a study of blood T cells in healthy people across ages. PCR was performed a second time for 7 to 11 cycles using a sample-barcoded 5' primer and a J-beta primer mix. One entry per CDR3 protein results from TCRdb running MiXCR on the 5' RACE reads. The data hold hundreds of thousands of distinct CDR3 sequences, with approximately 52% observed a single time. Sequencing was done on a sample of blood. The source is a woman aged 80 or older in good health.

For the CDR3, the DNA is TGTGCCAGCAGGGGAACTGGGGACAGGCTTTACGAGCAGTACTTC. It specifies CASRGTGDRLYEQYF. The V call is TRBV6-5, the J call TRBJ2-7; 8 nucleotides align to TRBD1. CDR3 length equals 15 residues. The germline V gene encodes CDR1 MNHEY and CDR2 SVGAGI. The ends lost 6 bases at V and 4 bases at J; junction bases unmatched: 11.

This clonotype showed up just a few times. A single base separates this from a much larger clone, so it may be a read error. CDR3 in DNA: TGTGCCAGCAGTCCCCGGAAGTCGAGCTCCTACAATGAGCAGTACTTC. Its protein product is CASSPRKSSSYNEQYF. This chain uses TRBV6-6 with TRBJ2-1; D is unclear. The J call may be faulty, since TRBJ2-7 better matches the DNA end. The CDR3 runs to 16 residues. CDR1 and CDR2 (germline): MNHNY, SVGAGI (reference sequence).

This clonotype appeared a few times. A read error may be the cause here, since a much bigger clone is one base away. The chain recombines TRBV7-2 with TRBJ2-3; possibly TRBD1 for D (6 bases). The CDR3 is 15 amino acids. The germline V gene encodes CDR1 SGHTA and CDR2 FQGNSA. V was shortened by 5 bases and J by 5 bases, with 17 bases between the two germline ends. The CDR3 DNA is TGTGCCAGCAGCCCTGCGGACAGAAAGCGAGATACGCAGTATTTT. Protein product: CASSPADRKRDTQYF.

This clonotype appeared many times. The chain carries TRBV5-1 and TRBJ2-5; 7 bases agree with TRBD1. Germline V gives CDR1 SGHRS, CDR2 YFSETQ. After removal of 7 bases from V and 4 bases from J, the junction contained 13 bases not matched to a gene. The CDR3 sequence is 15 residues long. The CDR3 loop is CASARTGSWGETQYF. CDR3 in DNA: TGCGCCAGCGCGCGGACAGGAAGTTGGGGAGAGACCCAGTACTTC.

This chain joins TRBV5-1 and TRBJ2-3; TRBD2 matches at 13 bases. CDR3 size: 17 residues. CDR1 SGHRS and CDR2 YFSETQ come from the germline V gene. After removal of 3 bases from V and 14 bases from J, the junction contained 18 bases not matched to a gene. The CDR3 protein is CASSSTGLAGEYRYAYF. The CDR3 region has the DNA TGCGCCAGCAGCTCTACCGGACTAGCGGGAGAGTACAGATACGCGTATTTT.

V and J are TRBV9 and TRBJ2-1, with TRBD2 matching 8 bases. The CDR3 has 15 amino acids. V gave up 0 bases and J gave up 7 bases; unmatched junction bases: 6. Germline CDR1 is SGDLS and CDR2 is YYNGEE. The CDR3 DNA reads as TGTGCCAGCAGCGTAGTCAGCGGGGGAGATAATGAGCAGTTCTTC. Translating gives CASSVVSGGDNEQFF.

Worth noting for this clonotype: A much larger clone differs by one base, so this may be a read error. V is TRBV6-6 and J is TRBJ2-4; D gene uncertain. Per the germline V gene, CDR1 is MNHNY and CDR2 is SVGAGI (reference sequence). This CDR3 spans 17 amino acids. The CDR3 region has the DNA TGTGCCAGTTCCAATCAAGCGAGTTGGATAGCCAAAAACATTCGGTACTTC. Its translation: CASSNQASWIAKNIRYF.

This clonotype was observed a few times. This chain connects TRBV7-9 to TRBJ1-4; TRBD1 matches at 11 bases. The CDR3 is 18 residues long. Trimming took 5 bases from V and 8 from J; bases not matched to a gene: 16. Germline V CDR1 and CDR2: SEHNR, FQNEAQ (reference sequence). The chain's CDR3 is CASSLVDRGLQRAEKLFF. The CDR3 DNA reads TGTGCCAGCAGCCTGGTGGACAGGGGGCTCCAGCGGGCAGAAAAACTGTTTTTT.

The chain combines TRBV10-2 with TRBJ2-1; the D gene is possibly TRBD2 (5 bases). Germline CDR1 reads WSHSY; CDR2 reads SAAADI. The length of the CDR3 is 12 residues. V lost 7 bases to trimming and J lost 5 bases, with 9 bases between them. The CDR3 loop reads CASKGGDNEQFF. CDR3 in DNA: TGCGCCAGCAAAGGAGGAGACAATGAGCAGTTCTTC.

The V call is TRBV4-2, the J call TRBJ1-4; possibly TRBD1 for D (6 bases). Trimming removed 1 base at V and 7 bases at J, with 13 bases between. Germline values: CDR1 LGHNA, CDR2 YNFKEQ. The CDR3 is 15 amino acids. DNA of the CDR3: TGTGCCAGCAGCCAAGTGGGGGGCTACGGTGAAAAACTGTTTTTT. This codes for CASSQVGGYGEKLFF.

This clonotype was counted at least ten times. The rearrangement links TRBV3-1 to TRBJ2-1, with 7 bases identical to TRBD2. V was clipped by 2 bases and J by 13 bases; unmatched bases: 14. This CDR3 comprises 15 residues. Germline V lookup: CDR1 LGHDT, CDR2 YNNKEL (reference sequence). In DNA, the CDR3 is TGTGCCAGCAGCCAACCAAGACTAGCTACCTTTCCCCAGTTCTTC. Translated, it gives CASSQPRLATFPQFF.

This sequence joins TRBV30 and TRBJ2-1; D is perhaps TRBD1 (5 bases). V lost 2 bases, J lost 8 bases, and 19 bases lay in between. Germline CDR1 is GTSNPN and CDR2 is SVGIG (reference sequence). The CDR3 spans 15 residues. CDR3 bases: TGTGCCTGGAGTCACATTCGGACACGAAAACATGAGCAGTTCTTC. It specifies CAWSHIRTRKHEQFF.

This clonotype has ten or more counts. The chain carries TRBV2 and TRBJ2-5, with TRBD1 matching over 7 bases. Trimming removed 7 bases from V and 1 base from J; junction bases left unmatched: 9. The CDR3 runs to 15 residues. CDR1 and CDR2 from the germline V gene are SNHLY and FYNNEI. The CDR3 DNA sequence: TGTGCCAGCACCCCGACAGGGTCCCCCCAAGAGACCCAGTACTTC. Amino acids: CASTPTGSPQETQYF.

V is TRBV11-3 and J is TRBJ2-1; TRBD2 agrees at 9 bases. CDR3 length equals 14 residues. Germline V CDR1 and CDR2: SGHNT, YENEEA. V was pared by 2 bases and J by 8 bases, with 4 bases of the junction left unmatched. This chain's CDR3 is CASSLLAGRDEQFF. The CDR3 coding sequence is TGTGCCAGCAGCTTACTAGCGGGGAGGGATGAGCAGTTCTTC.

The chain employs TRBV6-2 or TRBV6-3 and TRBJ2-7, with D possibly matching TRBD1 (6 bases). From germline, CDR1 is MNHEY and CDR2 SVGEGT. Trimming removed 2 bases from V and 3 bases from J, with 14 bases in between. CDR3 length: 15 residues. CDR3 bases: TGTGCCAGCAGTTACCGCAGGGGCTGGGACTACGAGCAGTACTTC. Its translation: CASSYRRGWDYEQYF.

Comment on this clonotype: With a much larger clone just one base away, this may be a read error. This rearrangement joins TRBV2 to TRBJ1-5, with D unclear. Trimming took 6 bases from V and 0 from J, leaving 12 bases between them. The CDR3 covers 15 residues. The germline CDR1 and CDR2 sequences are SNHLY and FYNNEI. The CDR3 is CASRRETGSNQPQHF. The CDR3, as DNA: TGTGCCAGCAGACGCGAAACCGGTAGCAATCAGCCCCAGCATTTT.

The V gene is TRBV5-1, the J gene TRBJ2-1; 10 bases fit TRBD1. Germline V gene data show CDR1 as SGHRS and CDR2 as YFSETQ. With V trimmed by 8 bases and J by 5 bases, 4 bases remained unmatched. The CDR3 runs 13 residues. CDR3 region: CASRGTGDNEQFF. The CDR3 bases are TGCGCCAGTAGGGGGACAGGGGACAATGAGCAGTTCTTC. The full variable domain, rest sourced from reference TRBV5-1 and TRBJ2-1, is KAGVTQTPRYLIKTRGQQVTLSCSPISGHRSVSWYQQTPGQGLQFLFEYFSETQRNKGNFPGRFSGRQFSNSRSEMNVSTLELGDSALYLCASRGTGDNEQFFGPGTRLTVL.

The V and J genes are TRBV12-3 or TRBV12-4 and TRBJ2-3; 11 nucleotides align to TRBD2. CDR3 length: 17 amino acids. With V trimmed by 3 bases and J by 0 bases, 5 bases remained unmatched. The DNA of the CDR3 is TGTGCCAGCAGTTTTACTAGCGGGGGCATTAGCACAGATACGCAGTATTTT. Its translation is CASSFTSGGISTDTQYF.

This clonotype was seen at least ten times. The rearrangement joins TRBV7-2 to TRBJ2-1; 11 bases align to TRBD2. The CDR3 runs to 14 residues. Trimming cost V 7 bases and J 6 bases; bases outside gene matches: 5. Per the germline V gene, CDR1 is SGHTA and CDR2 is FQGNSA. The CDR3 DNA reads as TGTGCCAGCACTACTAGCGGGAGCCGCAATGAGCAGTTCTTC. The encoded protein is CASTTSGSRNEQFF.

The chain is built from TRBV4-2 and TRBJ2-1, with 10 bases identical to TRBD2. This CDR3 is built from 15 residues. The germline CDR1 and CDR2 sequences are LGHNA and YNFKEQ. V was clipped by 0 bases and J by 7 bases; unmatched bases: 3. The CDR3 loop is CASSQETSGKNEQFF. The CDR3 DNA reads TGTGCCAGCAGCCAAGAAACTAGCGGGAAGAATGAGCAGTTCTTC.

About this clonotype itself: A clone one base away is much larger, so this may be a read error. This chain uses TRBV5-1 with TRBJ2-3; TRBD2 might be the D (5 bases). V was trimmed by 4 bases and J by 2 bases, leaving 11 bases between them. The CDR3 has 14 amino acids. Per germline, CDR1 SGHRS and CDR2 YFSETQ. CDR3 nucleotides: TGCGCCAGCAGCGAGGGCTACCCCACAGATACGCAGTATTTT. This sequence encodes CASSEGYPTDTQYF.

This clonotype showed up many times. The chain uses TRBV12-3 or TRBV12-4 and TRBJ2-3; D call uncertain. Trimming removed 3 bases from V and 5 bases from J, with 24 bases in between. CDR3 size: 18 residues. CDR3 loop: CASSFPTVGAQVGDTQYF. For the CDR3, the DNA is TGTGCCAGCAGTTTCCCTACGGTCGGAGCTCAGGTCGGAGATACGCAGTATTTT.